These 28 T cell receptor beta chains originate from one sample sequenced in a study of blood T cell repertoires in COVID-19. Assay: immunoSEQ multiplex PCR; the TCRdb copy retains only in-frame clones and omits some. The sample includes around 170,000 clones, around 80% of them seen just once. Sequences were obtained from peripheral blood. These receptors all stem from a woman of 80 years or more with COVID-19, enrolled during active disease.

The CDR3 sequence is CASKTSGGMNEQFF. Written as DNA, the CDR3 is TGTGCCAGCAAGACTAGCGGGGGAATGAATGAGCAGTTCTTC. V and J are TRBV2 and TRBJ2-1; 12 bases align to TRBD2. J was trimmed by 7 bases and V by 7 bases; bases with no gene match: 5. Germline CDR1 is SNHLY and CDR2 is FYNNEI. CDR3 size: 14 residues.

V usage is TRBV3-1 (or the pseudogene TRBV3-2) and J usage is TRBJ1-2; tentative D call: TRBD1 (5 bases). CDR3 size: 12 residues. Trimming took off 1 base at V and 5 bases at J, with 5 bases between the two ends. CDR1 and CDR2 (germline): LGHDT, YNNKEL (reference sequence). The CDR3 protein is CASSQGTYGYTF. The CDR3 DNA sequence: TGTGCCAGCAGCCAAGGGACATATGGCTACACCTTC.

The rearrangement uses TRBV6-2 or TRBV6-3 and TRBJ2-3; D ambiguous. Trimming took off 2 bases at V and 5 bases at J, with 14 bases between the two ends. Germline assignment: CDR1 MNHEY and CDR2 SVGEGT. The CDR3 is 15 residues long. CDR3 sequence: CASSYAPLHRDTQYF. Here the CDR3 DNA reads TGTGCCAGCAGTTACGCGCCCCTGCACAGAGATACGCAGTATTTT.

V and J are TRBV18 and TRBJ2-1; perhaps TRBD2 as D (5 bases). V was pared by 0 bases and J by 2 bases, with 8 bases between. This CDR3 has 15 amino acids. CDR1 and CDR2 (germline): KGHSH, LQKENI. The CDR3 DNA reads as TGTGCCAGCTCACCACCGGGAGACCCCTACAATGAGCAGTTCTTC. This translates into CASSPPGDPYNEQFF.

The chain joins TRBV29-1 to TRBJ2-3, with 7 positions matching TRBD2. After removal of 4 bases from V and 8 bases from J, the junction contained 6 bases not matched to a gene. Germline CDR1 is SQVTM and CDR2 is ANQGSEA. The CDR3 has 12 residues. The CDR3 coding sequence is TGCAGCGTTGCGGCGGGAGTAGGTACGCAGTATTTT. Translated, it gives CSVAAGVGTQYF.

This chain links TRBV6-1 with TRBJ2-3; weak D call: TRBD2 (6 bases). V lost 4 bases and J 0 bases, leaving 14 bases between the germline ends. This CDR3 has 16 residues. Per germline, CDR1 MNHNS and CDR2 SASEGT. CDR3 DNA: TGTGCCAGCAGTGCGGGGGACGGGTCAAGCACAGATACGCAGTATTTT. Encoded protein: CASSAGDGSSTDTQYF.

J is TRBJ2-1 and V is TRBV5-8; TRBD1 matches 8 bases. Germline assignment: CDR1 SGHTS and CDR2 YDEGEE. Trimming at V came to 1 base and at J to 6 bases, leaving 3 bases not matched to a gene. This CDR3 has 14 amino acids. CDR3 in DNA: TGTGCCAGCAGCTTGACAGGGGGGTCCAATGAGCAGTTCTTC. It specifies CASSLTGGSNEQFF.

The chain joins TRBV5-1 to TRBJ1-1; perhaps TRBD1 as D (6 bases). The V gene's germline CDR1 is SGHRS and CDR2 YFSETQ. The CDR3 length is 14 residues. V lost 4 bases to trimming and J lost 1 base, with 11 bases between them. The chain's CDR3 is CASSPQGPNTEAFF. The DNA for the CDR3 is TGCGCCAGCAGCCCACAGGGCCCGAACACTGAAGCTTTCTTT.

The chain links TRBV19 to TRBJ2-5; 8 bases match TRBD1. This CDR3 region has 15 residues. Germline CDR1 is LNHDA and CDR2 is SQIVND (reference sequence). After removal of 1 base from V and 4 bases from J, the junction contained 5 bases not matched to a gene. CDR3 in DNA: TGTGCCAGTAGTATAGGAGGACAGGGAAGAGAGACCCAGTACTTC. This sequence encodes CASSIGGQGRETQYF.

This chain connects TRBV9 to TRBJ2-7; D possibly corresponds to TRBD2 (5 bases). The CDR3 is 14 amino acids. V was trimmed by 0 bases and J by 5 bases, leaving 12 bases between them. Germline CDR1 and CDR2: SGDLS and YYNGEE. The CDR3 region is CASSVGAPGDEQYF. CDR3 bases: TGTGCCAGCAGCGTAGGAGCGCCCGGGGACGAGCAGTACTTC.

The chain combines TRBV7-2 with TRBJ2-5; no definite D call. Per germline, CDR1 SGHTA and CDR2 FQGNSA. This CDR3 region has 13 residues. Deletions cut 1 base from V and 1 base from J, with 4 bases between. CDR3 sequence (DNA): TGTGCCAGCAGCTTAGACAGCCAAGAGACCCAGTACTTC. Protein sequence: CASSLDSQETQYF.

The chain uses TRBV27 and TRBJ2-3; TRBD2 matches at 9 bases. V lost 8 bases to trimming and J lost 2 bases; unmatched junction nucleotides: 5. The CDR3 extends over 14 amino acids. Germline loops: CDR1 MNHEY, CDR2 SMNVEV (reference sequence). The CDR3 DNA reads TGTGCCAGCGGTTCTAGCGGGGCCACAGATACGCAGTATTTT. This sequence encodes CASGSSGATDTQYF.

This clone came up a few times. Other nucleotide sequences in the sample specify the same CDR3. V usage is TRBV9 and J usage is TRBJ1-3; perhaps TRBD1 as D (5 bases). Germline V lookup: CDR1 SGDLS, CDR2 YYNGEE. The CDR3 is 14 amino acids. Trimming pared 0 bases from V and 2 bases from J, leaving 6 bases between. In nucleotides, the CDR3 is TGTGCCAGCAGCGTAGGGACAACTGGAAACACCATATATTTT. Amino acid sequence: CASSVGTTGNTIYF. Using reference TRBV9 and TRBJ1-3 for the parts outside the CDR3, the full variable domain is DSGVTQTPKHLITATGQRVTLRCSPRSGDLSVYWYQQSLDQGLQFLIQYYNGEERAKGNILERFSAQQFPDLHSELNLSSLELGDSALYFCASSVGTTGNTIYFGEGSWLTVV.

The chain links TRBV29-1 to TRBJ2-3, with TRBD1 as a possible D gene (5 bases). This CDR3 contains 12 residues. With 3 bases removed from V and 6 bases from J, the gap between germline ends came to 10 bases. Looked up from germline, CDR1 is SQVTM and CDR2 is ANQGSEA. This CDR3 is CSVDLGRDTQYF. The CDR3 DNA follows: TGCAGCGTTGATCTGGGGCGGGATACGCAGTATTTT.

The V gene is TRBV5-1, the J gene TRBJ1-1; a weak D match, TRBD1 (5 bases). Germline V gives CDR1 SGHRS, CDR2 YFSETQ. The CDR3 is made up of 15 amino acids. V was clipped by 0 bases and J by 4 bases, with 13 bases between them. CDR3 in amino acids: CASSLDGQGGTEAFF. DNA of the CDR3: TGCGCCAGCAGCTTGGACGGTCAGGGAGGCACTGAAGCTTTCTTT.

The chain has TRBV4-1 and TRBJ2-7; D possibly corresponds to TRBD1 (6 bases). The germline gives CDR1 MGHRA, CDR2 YSYEKL. The ends were cut back, 3 bases at V and 2 bases at J, with 20 bases in the middle. The CDR3 runs to 17 residues. The CDR3 sequence is CASSQGQGYSYPYEQYF. The CDR3 DNA reads as TGCGCCAGCAGCCAGGGCCAGGGGTATAGTTACCCCTACGAGCAGTACTTC.

The rearrangement uses TRBV5-1 and TRBJ2-1; 10 bases match TRBD2. The CDR3 has 16 residues. V lost 4 bases, J lost 1 base, and 5 bases stayed unmatched. Germline CDR1 is SGHRS and CDR2 is YFSETQ. The CDR3 DNA follows: TGCGCCAGCAGCGTCGGACTAGCGGCGTCCTACAATGAGCAGTTCTTC. As protein: CASSVGLAASYNEQFF.

This chain uses TRBV2 with TRBJ1-4; D not certain. This CDR3 spans 13 amino acids. Trimming left V 7 bases short and J 0 bases short, with 6 bases between. Germline-derived CDR1 and CDR2 are SNHLY and FYNNEI. CDR3 coding DNA: TGTGCCAGCAACTTAGCAACTAATGAAAAACTGTTTTTT. Protein sequence: CASNLATNEKLFF.

V gene TRBV9 combines with J gene TRBJ1-6; unclear D gene. V was shortened by 1 base and J by 7 bases, with 9 bases between the two germline ends. The V gene's germline CDR1 is SGDLS and CDR2 YYNGEE. This CDR3 comprises 14 residues. CDR3 protein: CASSVLDSNSPLHF. In DNA form, the CDR3 reads TGTGCCAGCAGCGTACTAGACTCAAATTCACCCCTCCACTTT.

This clone was detected a few times. The chain combines TRBV19 with TRBJ1-1, with 9 bases matching TRBD1. The CDR3 is made up of 13 amino acids. The V segment lost 10 bases and the J segment 6 bases; nucleotides outside the gene matches: 9. Germline assignment: CDR1 LNHDA and CDR2 SQIVND (reference sequence). For the CDR3, the DNA is TGTGCCACCTGGGACAGGGTATTGTCTGAAGCTTTCTTT. Protein sequence: CATWDRVLSEAFF.

This rearrangement joins TRBV7-6 to TRBJ1-2; 9 bases map to TRBD1. The CDR3 totals 16 residues. The germline V gene encodes CDR1 SGHVS and CDR2 FNYEAQ. Trimming took 5 bases from V and 4 from J; bases not matched to a gene: 11. The CDR3 spells CASSNRYRGLAYGYTF. CDR3 sequence (DNA): TGTGCCAGCAGCAATCGTTACAGGGGGCTGGCCTATGGCTACACCTTC. Combining the CDR3 with reference TRBV7-6 and TRBJ1-2 gives the whole variable domain GAGVSQSPRYKVTKRGQDVALRCDPISGHVSLYWYRQALGQGPEFLTYFNYEAQQDKSGLPNDRFSAERPEGSISTLTIQRTEQRDSAMYRCASSNRYRGLAYGYTFGSGTRLTVV.

This chain joins TRBV4-3 and TRBJ1-5; no clear D. CDR3 size: 16 residues. V lost 0 bases, J lost 5 bases, and 14 bases lay in between. Germline lookup yields CDR1 LGHNA and CDR2 YSLEER. The CDR3 is CASSQDTSNSYQPQHF. The CDR3 DNA sequence: TGCGCCAGCAGCCAAGATACGTCCAACTCGTATCAGCCCCAGCATTTT.

This rearrangement joins TRBV5-1 to TRBJ2-5; 9 bases are a match to TRBD1. Looked up from germline, CDR1 is SGHRS and CDR2 is YFSETQ. The CDR3 spans 14 residues. The V segment lost 4 bases and the J segment 5 bases; nucleotides outside the gene matches: 6. CDR3 in amino acids: CASSQQGAYETQYF. DNA for the CDR3: TGCGCCAGCAGCCAACAGGGGGCGTATGAGACCCAGTACTTC.

The chain employs TRBV27 and TRBJ1-1; weak D call: TRBD1 (6 bases). Germline values: CDR1 MNHEY, CDR2 SMNVEV (reference sequence). Trimming took 6 bases from V and 1 from J, leaving 18 bases between them. This CDR3 contains 16 residues. CDR3 coding DNA: TGTGCCAGCAGATTTGGCAGGGGCGGGAGGAACACTGAAGCTTTCTTT. This codes for CASRFGRGGRNTEAFF.

The chain joins TRBV6-5 to TRBJ2-2; tentatively, D is TRBD1 (5 bases). CDR1 MNHEY and CDR2 SVGAGI come from the germline V gene. Trimming stripped 7 bases from V and 6 bases from J, with 12 bases between. This CDR3 has 13 residues. The CDR3 bases are TGTGCCAGCAATAGGGGAATCCCCGGGGAGCTGTTTTTT. This encodes CASNRGIPGELFF.

The V call is TRBV2, the J call TRBJ1-2; D perhaps matches TRBD1 (6 bases). This CDR3 has 17 amino acids. V was shortened by 6 bases and J by 7 bases, with 27 bases between the two germline ends. CDR1 SNHLY and CDR2 FYNNEI come from the germline V gene. This CDR3 reads CASSQDRDKWWVGGYTF. The CDR3 bases are TGTGCCAGCAGCCAAGACCGGGACAAGTGGTGGGTCGGTGGCTACACCTTC.

The chain uses TRBV18 and TRBJ2-7; D is perhaps TRBD1 (5 bases). CDR3 length: 14 amino acids. V was trimmed by 2 bases and J by 7 bases, leaving 15 bases between them. Germline-derived CDR1 and CDR2 are KGHSH and LQKENI. The CDR3 DNA sequence: TGTGCCAGCTCACCAGGTTCAGGGTTAGGGGAGCAGTACTTC. Its translation: CASSPGSGLGEQYF.

This chain uses TRBV5-1 with TRBJ1-2; possible D gene TRBD1, 5 bases. Germline lookup yields CDR1 SGHRS and CDR2 YFSETQ. V was cut by 4 bases and J by 7 bases, with 17 bases left in between. This CDR3 contains 14 residues. CDR3 residues: CASSPRGQGGGYTF. CDR3 coding DNA: TGCGCCAGCAGCCCCCGAGGGCAGGGAGGTGGCTACACCTTC.